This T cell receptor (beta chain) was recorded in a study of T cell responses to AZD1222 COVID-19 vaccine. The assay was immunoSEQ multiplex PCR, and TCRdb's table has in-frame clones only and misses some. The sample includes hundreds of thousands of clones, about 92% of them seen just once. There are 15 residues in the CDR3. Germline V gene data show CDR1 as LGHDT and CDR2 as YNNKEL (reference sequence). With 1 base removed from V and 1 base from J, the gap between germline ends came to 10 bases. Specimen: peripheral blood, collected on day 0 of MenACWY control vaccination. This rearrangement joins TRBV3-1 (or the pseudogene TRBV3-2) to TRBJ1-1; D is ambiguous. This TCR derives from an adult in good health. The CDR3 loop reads CASSQGLLGNTEAFF. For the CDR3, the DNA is TGTGCCAGCAGCCAAGGTCTACTTGGGAACACTGAAGCTTTCTTT.